This TCR beta chain was recovered during a study of cytotoxic CD8 clonotypes in ibrutinib-treated CLL. The protocol was immunoSEQ multiplex PCR, while the TCRdb copy is restricted to in-frame clones and leaves out a portion. Of around 150,000 clones listed, 81% were seen once; the top ten hold approximately 2%. The germline gives CDR1 SGHRS, CDR2 YFSETQ. The V and J ends lost 0 bases and 0 bases respectively, with 12 bases between them. The CDR3 runs 17 residues. The TCR sequence derives from a human donor with chronic lymphocytic leukemia. The source was PBMCs, collected after 12 months of ibrutinib treatment. The gene calls are TRBV5-1 and TRBJ2-2; no definite D call. The CDR3 coding sequence is TGCGCCAGCAGCTTGGTGTCAGGTCCCGCGAACACCGGGGAGCTGTTTTTT. Residues: CASSLVSGPANTGELFF.